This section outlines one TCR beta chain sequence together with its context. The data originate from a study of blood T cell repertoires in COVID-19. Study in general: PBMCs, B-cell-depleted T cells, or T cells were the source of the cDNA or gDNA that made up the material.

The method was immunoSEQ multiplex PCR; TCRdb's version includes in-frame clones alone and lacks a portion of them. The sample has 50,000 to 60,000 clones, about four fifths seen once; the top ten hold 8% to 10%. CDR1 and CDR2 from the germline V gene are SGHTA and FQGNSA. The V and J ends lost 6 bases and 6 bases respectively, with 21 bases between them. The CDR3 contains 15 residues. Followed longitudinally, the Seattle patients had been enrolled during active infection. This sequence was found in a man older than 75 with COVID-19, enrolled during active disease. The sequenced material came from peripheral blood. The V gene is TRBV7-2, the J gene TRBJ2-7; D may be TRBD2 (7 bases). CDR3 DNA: TGTGCCAGCAGTAATGCGGCAGGGGCGGGAGTCGAGCAGTACTTC. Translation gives CASSNAAGAGVEQYF.